Listed below are T cell receptor beta chains from one sample, sequenced in a study of CD8+ T cells in alopecia areata. Sequencing used immunoSEQ multiplex PCR; TCRdb keeps in-frame clones, though not all of them. The sample consists of about 100,000 clones, 50% to 60% of them appearing once. This sample comprised CD8+ T cells sorted from blood, obtained at week 56, from a patient treated with tofacitinib. The receptors originated from a human donor with alopecia areata. Each CDR3 is given with its conserved first and last residue. The D gene is left open where the match is weak. Clone size, where shown, is once, few, many, or a class for clones that have expanded.

v_call: TRBV2; d_call: NA; cdr3_length: 13; j_call: TRBJ1-2; clone_size: NA; cdr3_nt: TGTGCCAGCAGGGTGACAGCTAACTATGGCTACACCTTC; cdr3_aa: CASRVTANYGYTF
v_call: TRBV5-1; d_call: NA; cdr3_length: 13; j_call: TRBJ2-7; clone_size: NA; cdr3_nt: TGCGCCAGCAGCTTGGGGACCCGGGACGAGCAGTACTTC; cdr3_aa: CASSLGTRDEQYF
v_call: TRBV29-1; d_call: TRBD1; cdr3_length: 18; j_call: TRBJ1-2; clone_size: NA; cdr3_nt: TGCAGCGTTGACCCCCCGGGGGGACAGGGGGCGGTGGTGCATGGCTACACCTTC; cdr3_aa: CSVDPPGGQGAVVHGYTF
v_call: TRBV7-6; d_call: TRBD1; cdr3_length: 15; j_call: TRBJ1-1; clone_size: NA; cdr3_nt: TGTGCCAGCAGCTTGGGACAGGGGTCGAACACTGAAGCTTTCTTT; cdr3_aa: CASSLGQGSNTEAFF
v_call: TRBV28; d_call: NA; cdr3_length: 14; j_call: TRBJ2-5; clone_size: NA; cdr3_nt: TGTGCCAGCAGTTCCCTCGGGAAGCAAGAGACCCAGTACTTC; cdr3_aa: CASSSLGKQETQYF
v_call: TRBV9; d_call: NA; cdr3_length: 15; j_call: TRBJ2-3; clone_size: NA; cdr3_nt: TGTGCCAGCAGCTCGGGACTCGTAGTCGTACATACGCAGTATTTT; cdr3_aa: CASSSGLVVVHTQYF
v_call: TRBV11-2; d_call: TRBD1; cdr3_length: 14; j_call: TRBJ2-7; clone_size: NA; cdr3_nt: TGTGCCAGCAGCTCCGGGACAGGGTCCTACGAGCAGTACTTC; cdr3_aa: CASSSGTGSYEQYF
v_call: TRBV29-1; d_call: TRBD1; cdr3_length: 13; j_call: TRBJ1-1; clone_size: NA; cdr3_nt: TGCAGCGTTCCGGGACAGCTGAACACTGAAGCTTTCTTT; cdr3_aa: CSVPGQLNTEAFF
v_call: TRBV11-2; d_call: TRBD1; cdr3_length: 17; j_call: TRBJ2-1; clone_size: NA; cdr3_nt: TGTGCCAGCAGCTCCCGTAGTCTCGGGACAGGAAACAATGAGCAGTTCTTC; cdr3_aa: CASSSRSLGTGNNEQFF
v_call: TRBV2; d_call: TRBD2; cdr3_length: 14; j_call: TRBJ2-7; clone_size: NA; cdr3_nt: TGTGCCAGCAGTAATAGCGGGGTCCTCTACGAGCAGTACTTC; cdr3_aa: CASSNSGVLYEQYF
v_call: TRBV27; d_call: NA; cdr3_length: 12; j_call: TRBJ2-1; clone_size: NA; cdr3_nt: TGTGCCAGCAGCCCAGGAGCCCATGAGCAGTTCTTC; cdr3_aa: CASSPGAHEQFF
v_call: TRBV30; d_call: TRBD1; cdr3_length: 14; j_call: TRBJ2-1; clone_size: few; cdr3_nt: TGTGCCTGCCACCCGGGACAGTCGCACAATGAGCAGTTCTTC; cdr3_aa: CACHPGQSHNEQFF
v_call: TRBV2; d_call: NA; cdr3_length: 12; j_call: TRBJ2-5; clone_size: NA; cdr3_nt: TGTGCCAGCTTGGACAGCCAAGAGACCCAGTACTTC; cdr3_aa: CASLDSQETQYF
v_call: TRBV29-1; d_call: NA; cdr3_length: 14; j_call: TRBJ1-4; clone_size: NA; cdr3_nt: TGCAGCGTTGAAGATTCCGATCCGCCTTATCGACTGTTTTTT; cdr3_aa: CSVEDSDPPYRLFF
v_call: TRBV4-1; d_call: TRBD2; cdr3_length: 15; j_call: TRBJ2-7; clone_size: few; cdr3_nt: TGCGCCAGCTCACAAGGGACTAGCAGCTCCTACGAGCAGTACTTC; cdr3_aa: CASSQGTSSSYEQYF
v_call: TRBV7-9; d_call: NA; cdr3_length: 13; j_call: TRBJ2-1; clone_size: few; cdr3_nt: TGTGCCAGCAGCTTAGCTGGGGTCAATGAGCAGTTCTTC; cdr3_aa: CASSLAGVNEQFF
v_call: TRBV27; d_call: TRBD1; cdr3_length: 13; j_call: TRBJ1-1; clone_size: NA; cdr3_nt: TGTGCCAGCAGCCGGGGGGACAGGGGCCAGGCTTTCTTT; cdr3_aa: CASSRGDRGQAFF
v_call: TRBV12-5; d_call: NA; cdr3_length: 14; j_call: TRBJ1-1; clone_size: NA; cdr3_nt: TGTGCTAGTGGTTTGAAACAGTCTAACACTGAAGCTTTCTTT; cdr3_aa: CASGLKQSNTEAFF
v_call: TRBV7-9; d_call: NA; cdr3_length: 15; j_call: TRBJ1-1; clone_size: NA; cdr3_nt: TGTGCCAGCAGCTTAGAATCGTGGGGGGGGGCTGAAGCTTTCTTT; cdr3_aa: CASSLESWGGAEAFF
v_call: TRBV16; d_call: TRBD1; cdr3_length: 15; j_call: TRBJ1-1; clone_size: NA; cdr3_nt: TGTGCCAGCAGCAAACGACAGGGAGAGCGAACTGAAGCTTTCTTT; cdr3_aa: CASSKRQGERTEAFF
v_call: TRBV15; d_call: TRBD1; cdr3_length: 15; j_call: TRBJ1-1; clone_size: once; cdr3_nt: TGTGCCACCAGCAGGGACAGGAGCGGGGGAACTGAAGCTTTCTTT; cdr3_aa: CATSRDRSGGTEAFF
v_call: TRBV7-2; d_call: NA; cdr3_length: 12; j_call: TRBJ1-1; clone_size: NA; cdr3_nt: TGTGCCAGCAGCTTAGGAACCCCAGAAGCTTTCTTT; cdr3_aa: CASSLGTPEAFF
v_call: TRBV4-1; d_call: NA; cdr3_length: 11; j_call: TRBJ2-7; clone_size: NA; cdr3_nt: TGCGCCAGCAGCCAAGGACTAGAGCAGTACTTC; cdr3_aa: CASSQGLEQYF
v_call: TRBV6-5; d_call: NA; cdr3_length: 14; j_call: TRBJ1-1; clone_size: NA; cdr3_nt: TGTGCCAGCAGTGAGGACTCATCGAACACTGAAGCTTTCTTT; cdr3_aa: CASSEDSSNTEAFF
v_call: TRBV2; d_call: NA; cdr3_length: 13; j_call: TRBJ1-1; clone_size: few; cdr3_nt: TGTGCCAGCAGTGAAACCTTGAACACTGAAGCTTTCTTT; cdr3_aa: CASSETLNTEAFF
v_call: TRBV6-5; d_call: TRBD1; cdr3_length: 14; j_call: TRBJ1-1; clone_size: NA; cdr3_nt: TGTGCCAGCAGTTATGCAGGGGGAATGACTGAAGCTTTCTTT; cdr3_aa: CASSYAGGMTEAFF
v_call: TRBV7-3; d_call: NA; cdr3_length: 12; j_call: TRBJ2-1; clone_size: NA; cdr3_nt: TGTGCCAGCAGCTTAGGCTACAATGAGCAGTTCTTC; cdr3_aa: CASSLGYNEQFF
v_call: TRBV12-5; d_call: NA; cdr3_length: 15; j_call: TRBJ2-5; clone_size: NA; cdr3_nt: TGTGCTAGTGGACGCGGGGGACAGCTACTAGAGACCCAGTACTTC; cdr3_aa: CASGRGGQLLETQYF
v_call: TRBV7-9; d_call: TRBD2; cdr3_length: 16; j_call: TRBJ2-3; clone_size: NA; cdr3_nt: TGTGCCGGATTCCCTAGCGGGTCTTTCGGTAGGGATACGCAGTATTTT; cdr3_aa: CAGFPSGSFGRDTQYF
v_call: TRBV9; d_call: NA; cdr3_length: 13; j_call: TRBJ1-2; clone_size: NA; cdr3_nt: TGTGCCAGCAGCGCGAACATAGTCTATGGCTACACCTTC; cdr3_aa: CASSANIVYGYTF
v_call: TRBV15; d_call: TRBD1; cdr3_length: 13; j_call: TRBJ2-7; clone_size: NA; cdr3_nt: TGTGCCACCAGTCAACAGGGGTTCTACGAGCAGTACTTC; cdr3_aa: CATSQQGFYEQYF
v_call: TRBV4-1; d_call: TRBD1; cdr3_length: 16; j_call: TRBJ1-1; clone_size: once; cdr3_nt: TGCGCCAGCAGCCAAGATCTGGGACAGGGAGGGACTGAAGCTTTCTTT; cdr3_aa: CASSQDLGQGGTEAFF
v_call: TRBV11-1; d_call: NA; cdr3_length: 15; j_call: TRBJ2-1; clone_size: NA; cdr3_nt: TGTGCCAGCAGCTTATCCAGGAGCTCCTACAATGAGCAGTTCTTC; cdr3_aa: CASSLSRSSYNEQFF
v_call: TRBV5-1; d_call: NA; cdr3_length: 13; j_call: TRBJ2-2; clone_size: NA; cdr3_nt: TGCGCCAGCAGGGCAGAGGTCACCGGGGAGCTGTTTTTT; cdr3_aa: CASRAEVTGELFF
v_call: TRBV11-1; d_call: NA; cdr3_length: 12; j_call: TRBJ2-7; clone_size: few; cdr3_nt: TGTGCCAGCAGCTTTCAGCCCTACGAGCAGTACTTC; cdr3_aa: CASSFQPYEQYF
v_call: TRBV25-1; d_call: NA; cdr3_length: 14; j_call: TRBJ1-2; clone_size: NA; cdr3_nt: TGTGCCAGCAGCCCCGGACAGTTCTTCTATGGCTACACCTTC; cdr3_aa: CASSPGQFFYGYTF
v_call: TRBV11-2; d_call: NA; cdr3_length: 14; j_call: TRBJ2-7; clone_size: NA; cdr3_nt: TGTGCCAGCTCACGAGGTGGCAACTCCTACGAGCAGTACTTC; cdr3_aa: CASSRGGNSYEQYF
v_call: TRBV7-9; d_call: TRBD2; cdr3_length: 14; j_call: TRBJ2-5; clone_size: once; cdr3_nt: TGTGCCAGCAGCACCACCGGGACTACAGAGACCCAGTACTTC; cdr3_aa: CASSTTGTTETQYF
v_call: TRBV7-9; d_call: TRBD1; cdr3_length: 13; j_call: TRBJ1-1; clone_size: NA; cdr3_nt: TGTGCCAGCAGCTTGACAGGGAGCACTGAAGCTTTCTTT; cdr3_aa: CASSLTGSTEAFF
v_call: TRBV27; d_call: NA; cdr3_length: 16; j_call: TRBJ1-5; clone_size: NA; cdr3_nt: TGTGCCAGCAGTTTATCCCCTCCAAATAGCAATCAGCCCCAGCATTTT; cdr3_aa: CASSLSPPNSNQPQHF
v_call: TRBV2; d_call: NA; cdr3_length: 14; j_call: TRBJ2-7; clone_size: once; cdr3_nt: TGTGCCAGCAGTATACCGGGGGGCCGATACGAGCAGTACTTC; cdr3_aa: CASSIPGGRYEQYF
v_call: TRBV4-1; d_call: NA; cdr3_length: 17; j_call: TRBJ1-1; clone_size: NA; cdr3_nt: TGCGCCAGCAGCCAAGACTCAATAGGACTAACGAACACTGAAGCTTTCTTT; cdr3_aa: CASSQDSIGLTNTEAFF
v_call: TRBV7-9; d_call: TRBD2; cdr3_length: 16; j_call: TRBJ2-1; clone_size: NA; cdr3_nt: TGTGCCAGCAGCTTAACGTGGGGGGGGTCCCACAATGAGCAGTTCTTC; cdr3_aa: CASSLTWGGSHNEQFF
v_call: TRBV18; d_call: TRBD1; cdr3_length: 16; j_call: TRBJ2-2; clone_size: NA; cdr3_nt: TGTGCCAGCTCACCATCGGACAGGGGATCCACCGGGGAGCTGTTTTTT; cdr3_aa: CASSPSDRGSTGELFF
v_call: TRBV7-9; d_call: NA; cdr3_length: 14; j_call: TRBJ2-3; clone_size: NA; cdr3_nt: TGTGCCAGCAGCGTTGGGGGTAGCACAGATACGCAGTATTTT; cdr3_aa: CASSVGGSTDTQYF
v_call: TRBV15; d_call: NA; cdr3_length: 15; j_call: TRBJ1-1; clone_size: NA; cdr3_nt: TGTGCCACCAGTCACGGACAGCACATGAACACTGAAGCTTTCTTT; cdr3_aa: CATSHGQHMNTEAFF
v_call: TRBV29-1; d_call: TRBD1; cdr3_length: 14; j_call: TRBJ1-4; clone_size: NA; cdr3_nt: TGCAGCGTGGTCGGACAGGGTGGGAATGAAAAACTGTTTTTT; cdr3_aa: CSVVGQGGNEKLFF
v_call: TRBV27; d_call: NA; cdr3_length: 11; j_call: TRBJ2-7; clone_size: NA; cdr3_nt: TGTGCCAGCAGTTTAGGAAGCGAGCAGTACTTC; cdr3_aa: CASSLGSEQYF
v_call: TRBV7-9; d_call: TRBD1; cdr3_length: 17; j_call: TRBJ1-4; clone_size: NA; cdr3_nt: TGTGCCAGCAGCGACGTCCCGGGACAGGGAAAAAATGAAAAACTGTTTTTT; cdr3_aa: CASSDVPGQGKNEKLFF
v_call: TRBV30; d_call: NA; cdr3_length: 13; j_call: TRBJ2-7; clone_size: NA; cdr3_nt: TGTGCCTGGAGTGTAAGGGACCCCTACGAGCAGTACTTC; cdr3_aa: CAWSVRDPYEQYF
v_call: TRBV11-2; d_call: NA; cdr3_length: 12; j_call: TRBJ2-3; clone_size: once; cdr3_nt: TGTGCCAGCAGCTTTACAGGGGATACGCAGTATTTT; cdr3_aa: CASSFTGDTQYF
v_call: TRBV2; d_call: NA; cdr3_length: 13; j_call: TRBJ2-3; clone_size: NA; cdr3_nt: TGTGCCAGCAGATGGACAGCCACAGATACGCAGTATTTT; cdr3_aa: CASRWTATDTQYF
v_call: TRBV29-1; d_call: TRBD2; cdr3_length: 15; j_call: TRBJ2-1; clone_size: few; cdr3_nt: TGCAGCGTTGAAGAAGAAGCGGGGGGGCGGAATGAGCAGTTCTTC; cdr3_aa: CSVEEEAGGRNEQFF
v_call: TRBV7-9; d_call: NA; cdr3_length: 14; j_call: TRBJ1-4; clone_size: few; cdr3_nt: TGTGCCAGCAGCTTCGGGGGAACTAATGAAAAACTGTTTTTT; cdr3_aa: CASSFGGTNEKLFF
v_call: TRBV11-2; d_call: NA; cdr3_length: 15; j_call: TRBJ2-2; clone_size: NA; cdr3_nt: TGTGCCAGCAGCCTAGGCAGGGATCCTGCCGGGGAGCTGTTTTTT; cdr3_aa: CASSLGRDPAGELFF